This T cell receptor (beta chain) was found in a study of tumor-infiltrating lymphocytes in localized non-small cell lung cancer (dated by TCRdb to about 2021). Regarding the complete study: The cohort covered several histologies, both smokers and never-smokers, and patients whose samples were collected after neoadjuvant chemotherapy. The overall ICON cohort comprised fewer than 170 surgical patients with localized non-small cell lung cancer whose tumors were resected. Each patient provided resected tumor tissue plus uninvolved lung tissue from the same patient, with the uninvolved lung tissue described as non-adjacent to the tumor. The paired tumor versus uninvolved lung comparison of immunoSEQ T-cell fraction included around 55 patients. Alongside flow cytometry, multiplex immunofluorescence, RNA-seq, exome sequencing and proteomics, TCR sequencing was applied to the same patients as one of several integrated assays.

The germline V gene provides CDR1 SGHVS and CDR2 FQNEAQ. V is cut by 6 bases and J by 10 bases, and the space between the germline ends is 30 bases. Measured from the cysteine to the phenylalanine, the CDR3 is 18 residues long. Only the CDR3 part of the read is kept: 54 bases, read in frame from the first base. About this clone itself: The target of this receptor is not known. One base away there is no much larger clone; base qualities are not given.

Enrollment in ICON was initiated in April 2016, and the last patient was enrolled in the second half of 2018. Fresh tumor and matched uninvolved tissue for in-depth immune analyses, including TCR sequencing, were collected from a subcohort of some 76 patients. No cell sorting was done, and TCR sequencing was instead run on DNA isolated from bulk tissue. Broad study findings and their caveats: TCRbeta sequencing supported higher T cell infiltration in tumors than in uninvolved lung tissue, consistent with immunofluorescence CD3 counts. Because different assays used different pieces of the same tissue, technical variation could not be distinguished from intratumor heterogeneity. No difference in TCR-derived T-cell fraction was observed between the flow cytometry-defined immunotypes IM1 (good prognosis) and IM2 (poor prognosis). Tumor T-cell fraction from TCR sequencing was not associated with recurrence-free survival (p = 0.61). Because assay coverage varied across patients depending on available tissue quantity, TCR sequencing was performed for only a subset of the cohort.

TCR sequencing with the immunoSEQ assay provided the T-cell fraction in tumor and uninvolved lung tissue. The paper's processing steps were these. To analyze survival, patients were divided into a high T-cell fraction group (upper tertile) and a low T-cell fraction group (lower two tertiles), and the two groups were compared using a log-rank test. A signed-rank test was used to check for differences in T-cell fraction between paired tumor and uninvolved lung. TCRdb mirrors the immuneACCESS table, restricted to in-frame sequences. Some clones are absent from its copies; in checked studies, under half trace to an unresolved V gene, and the reason for the others is unknown. Clonal size and the V and J genes are those of that table, whereas D and trimming came from the DNA. For this sample the table gives approximately 24,000 clones, of which approximately 64% were detected only once. Jointly, the top ten make up approximately 5.4% of the sample.

Sequencing was performed on lung tumor tissue. This clonotype was obtained from a human donor with non-small cell lung cancer. The chain couples TRBV7-8 to TRBJ1-4; no D gene can be assigned with confidence. The nucleotide sequence reads TGTGCCAGCAGTGCCAATGTGGAGGGTACGACCCTTTGGAGAAAACTGTTTTTT. Translated, this is CASSANVEGTTLWRKLFF. Reference TRBV7-8 and TRBJ1-4 genes cover what lies past the CDR3, so the full variable domain is GAGVSQSPRYKVAKRGQDVALRCDPISGHVSLFWYQQALGQGPEFLTYFQNEAQLDKSGLPSDRFFAERPEGSVSTLKIQRTQQEDSAVYLCASSANVEGTTLWRKLFFGSGTQLSVL.